This T cell receptor (beta chain) emerged from a study of shared clonotypes between healthy human individuals (dated by TCRdb to 2020 to 2022). About the study as a whole: The cohort included a few men and two women between 18 and 49 years of age. For each donor, three plates each were used for CD4 naive and CD4 memory, two plates were used for CD8 naive, and one plate was used for CD8 memory. To increase sequencing depth and limit assay-specific biases, TCR repertoire library preparation and sequencing were carried out by different laboratories using diverse techniques. To estimate repertoire size and how much clonotype sharing occurs between individuals, the study deeply sequenced the blood TCR repertoires of five healthy adults. Per donor, leukapheresis produced somewhere between about 0.9 and 9.5 billion PBMCs.

Results and caveats for the whole study, not just this receptor: Because the study included a small number of donors, the genetic and exposure-history diversity represented was limited. Sampling was limited to blood, and TCR repertoires in tissue likely differ from TCR repertoires in blood. When several donors were compared, the shared fraction of clonotypes was about 5.5% for naive CD4, over 3% for naive CD8, 2.3% for memory CD4, and roughly 0.43% for memory CD8. Naive subsets generally had larger estimated clonotype richness than memory subsets. Even with the large sequencing depth, rarefaction of the sorted-subset datasets indicated that sequencing was incomplete. Pairwise subsampling indicated that sequencing depth was expected to affect the degree of clonotype sharing among donors. Higher generation probabilities were observed for clonotypes shared by all four sorted-subset donors than for non-shared clonotypes.

The donors were healthy, HIV-negative adults who had no recently reported acute infections or vaccinations. All donors were Caucasian adults living in Nashville, Tennessee, USA. CD4+ T cells were enriched by magnetic negative selection, after which naive cells were positively selected on CD45RA and the negative fraction was taken as the memory subset. Blood was obtained by leukapheresis, after which PBMCs were separated by Ficoll-Histopaque density gradient centrifugation and cryopreserved in liquid nitrogen vapor phase. Analytical flow cytometry was used to check the purity and quantity of each magnetically sorted T cell population. From each sorted fraction, genomic DNA was isolated and quantified by UV absorbance on a Nanodrop 2000c. A word on this clone: Its antigen specificity is not known. The input lacks base qualities; no much larger clone sits a single base away.

Using the deep immunoSEQ assay, multiplex PCR amplified TCR CDR3 regions from genomic DNA. Genomic DNA extracted from each cell subset was distributed evenly over all wells of several immunoSEQ 96-well plates, and each plate served as one replicate. Each replicate PCR for sorted subsets received roughly 0.2 ug genomic DNA, equal to roughly 30,000 T cell genomes. Purified libraries were quantified with a Qubit 3.0 fluorometer, sized on a Bioanalyzer 2100, and re-quantified with the KAPA Library Quantification kit. Every immunoSEQ 96-well plate was sequenced on a separate single-read 150-cycle Illumina NextSeq 550 flow cell. For the original study's pipeline: The immunoSEQ output contained only junctional sequences without quality scores, so filtering could not match that applied to full-length reads. Sequences were annotated with PyIR, a Python wrapper for IgBLAST v1.9, using IMGT germline references to assign V/J genes and CDR3. Reads were filtered out if the reads had weak V/J assignments (E-value above 1e-6), no CDR3, stop codons, out-of-frame junctions, or ambiguous translated residues. A V3J clonotype was defined by an identical inferred V gene, J gene, and CDR3 amino acid sequence. The percentage overlap between two repertoires was calculated by dividing the number of shared unique clonotypes by the size of the smaller repertoire. Richness of each repertoire was evaluated using RTK rarefaction, the Chao1 estimator, and Recon v2.1 estimates of unobserved clonotypes. Generation probabilities were computed with OLGA for all TCRbeta clonotypes obtained by the gDNA method from a handful of donors. This immuneACCESS table, as held by TCRdb, lists in-frame sequences with V and J called but not all clones. Of the missing ones, under half trace to an unresolved V gene in checked studies; the others have no known cause. The V and J calls and clone size were taken over from that table, and D and trimming were inferred from the DNA. The sample yields 2.5 million or so clones; around 90% were counted once. Of the sample, around 0.15% falls within the top ten clones.

Cut back by 7 bases and 0 bases, the V and J ends lie 14 bases apart. The germline V gene encodes CDR1 SGHDT and CDR2 YYEEEE. Inclusive of the bounding cysteine and phenylalanine, the CDR3 is 15 residues long. The read is trimmed to its CDR3 DNA, 45 bases read in frame from base 1. The sequencing sample was made of naive CD4+ T cells sorted from blood. The meaning of the sample's cell subset or site label: CD45RA+ positively selected. Recombination linked TRBV5-6 to TRBJ2-1, and the D gene may be TRBD1, 5 bases matching. This TCR came from a young man in good health. For the CDR3, the sequence is CASRWGVSSYNEQFF. The nucleotides are TGTGCCAGCCGATGGGGCGTGAGCTCCTACAATGAGCAGTTCTTC.